This is a list of T cell receptor beta chains from one sample in a study of shared clonotypes between healthy human individuals. TCRdb keeps only in-frame clones here, not all; method: immunoSEQ multiplex PCR. This sample has around 2.1 million clones, with roughly 95% found just once. The material sequenced was naive CD4+ T cells sorted from blood. These receptor sequences come from a man aged 18 to 30 in good health. The CDR3 runs from the conserved cysteine through the conserved F or W. D genes are given only for firm matches. Not all rows give a size; the values are once, few, many and, for expanded clones, a class.

-,TRBV7-7,-,13,TRBJ2-5,CASAWGAQETQYF,TGTGCTAGCGCATGGGGCGCCCAAGAGACCCAGTACTTC
once,TRBV28,TRBD2,13,TRBJ2-1,CASRGGGAREQFF,TGTGCCAGCAGGGGCGGGGGGGCCCGTGAGCAGTTCTTC
-,TRBV7-9,-,15,TRBJ1-3,CASSLKQSSGNTIYF,TGTGCCAGCAGCTTAAAGCAAAGTTCTGGAAACACCATATATTTT
-,TRBV4-1,TRBD1,15,TRBJ1-4,CASSQGDREEEKLFF,TGCGCCAGCAGCCAAGGGGACAGAGAGGAAGAAAAACTGTTTTTT
-,TRBV30,-,13,TRBJ2-7,CAAKTGGKYEQYF,TGTGCGGCAAAGACGGGGGGCAAGTACGAGCAGTACTTC
-,TRBV28,-,12,TRBJ1-2,CASRKAAYGYTF,TGTGCCAGCAGGAAGGCGGCATATGGCTACACCTTC
-,TRBV19,-,15,TRBJ1-3,CASRNSRQLGNTIYF,TGTGCCAGTCGAAACTCTCGACAGTTGGGAAACACCATATATTTT
-,TRBV11-2,-,13,TRBJ2-7,CASSDQGLYEQYF,TGTGCCAGCAGCGATCAAGGGCTATACGAGCAGTACTTC
once,TRBV5-1,-,15,TRBJ2-3,CASSLPGGSTDTQYF,TGCGCCAGCAGCTTACCAGGGGGGAGCACAGATACGCAGTATTTT
few,TRBV4-1,-,15,TRBJ2-7,CASSQPPAGDYEQYF,TGCGCCAGCAGCCAGCCCCCGGCAGGGGACTACGAGCAGTACTTC
-,TRBV30,-,14,TRBJ2-7,CAWSVLAALSEQYF,TGTGCCTGGAGTGTCCTAGCCGCCCTCTCCGAGCAGTACTTC
-,TRBV5-4,TRBD1,14,TRBJ2-3,CASSYGQGGYTQYF,TGTGCCAGCAGCTACGGACAGGGGGGATATACGCAGTATTTT
few,TRBV10-1,-,13,TRBJ2-7,CASSDNVGYEQYF,TGCGCCAGCAGTGATAATGTGGGGTACGAGCAGTACTTC
-,TRBV10-2,-,16,TRBJ2-3,CASSESARSGTDTQYF,TGCGCCAGCAGTGAGTCGGCCAGGTCGGGCACAGATACGCAGTATTTT
-,TRBV15,-,15,TRBJ2-7,CATSRDRDSYYEQYF,TGTGCCACCAGCAGAGATCGGGATAGTTACTACGAGCAGTACTTC
once,TRBV5-6,-,13,TRBJ1-4,CASSFRGNEKLFF,TGTGCCAGCAGCTTTCGGGGGAATGAAAAACTGTTTTTT
-,TRBV6-4,TRBD1,17,TRBJ2-6,CASSDTDRGRRANVLTF,TGTGCCAGCAGTGACACGGACAGGGGGCGAAGGGCCAACGTCCTGACTTTC
-,TRBV6-8,TRBD2,20,TRBJ2-5,CASSVPRPAGLAGEKETQYF,TGTGCCAGCAGCGTCCCGAGGCCGGCGGGACTAGCGGGGGAAAAAGAGACCCAGTACTTC
-,TRBV6-1,-,14,TRBJ1-2,CASSEAGGPYGYTF,TGTGCCAGCAGTGAAGCCGGAGGCCCCTATGGCTACACCTTC
-,TRBV12-1,-,10,TRBJ1-2,CASPFLGYTF,TGTGCCAGCCCTTTCCTGGGCTACACCTTC
-,TRBV19,-,14,TRBJ2-7,CASSISGSSYEQYF,TGTGCCAGTAGTATTTCAGGGAGCTCCTACGAGCAGTACTTC
-,TRBV10-1,-,14,TRBJ2-7,CASSPRQGTYEQYF,TGCGCCAGCAGCCCCCGCCAGGGCACCTACGAGCAGTACTTC